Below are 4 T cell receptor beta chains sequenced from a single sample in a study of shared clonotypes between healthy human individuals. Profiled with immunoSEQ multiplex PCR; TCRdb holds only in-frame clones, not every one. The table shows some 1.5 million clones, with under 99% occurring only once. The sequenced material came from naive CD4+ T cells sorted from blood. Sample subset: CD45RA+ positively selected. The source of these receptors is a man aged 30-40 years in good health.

The CDR3 bases are TGTGCCAGCAGCGCCAACCGGGCTCAAGAGACCCAGTACTTC. As protein: CASSANRAQETQYF. The chain recombines TRBV7-8 with TRBJ2-5; D gene ambiguous. Between the trimmed V and J ends, which lost 5 bases and 2 bases, there was a span of 12 bases. The CDR3 length is 14 residues. Germline V gene sequence: CDR1 SGHVS, CDR2 FQNEAQ. Combining the CDR3 with reference TRBV7-8 and TRBJ2-5 gives the whole variable domain GAGVSQSPRYKVAKRGQDVALRCDPISGHVSLFWYQQALGQGPEFLTYFQNEAQLDKSGLPSDRFFAERPEGSVSTLKIQRTQQEDSAVYLCASSANRAQETQYFGPGTRLLVL.

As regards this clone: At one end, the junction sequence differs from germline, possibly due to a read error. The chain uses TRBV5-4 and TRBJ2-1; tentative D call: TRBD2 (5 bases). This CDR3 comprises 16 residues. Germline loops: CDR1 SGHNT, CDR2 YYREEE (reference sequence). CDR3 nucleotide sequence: TGTGCCAGCAGATTGGGGTCTAGCCCAGACTACAATGAGCAGTTCTTC. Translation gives CASRLGSSPDYNEQFF. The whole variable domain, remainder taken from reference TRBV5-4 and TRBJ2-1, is ETGVTQSPTHLIKTRGQQVTLRCSSQSGHNTVSWYQQALGQGPQFIFQYYREEENGRGNFPPRFSGLQFPNYSSELNVNALELDDSALYLCASRLGSSPDYNEQFFGPGTRLTVL.

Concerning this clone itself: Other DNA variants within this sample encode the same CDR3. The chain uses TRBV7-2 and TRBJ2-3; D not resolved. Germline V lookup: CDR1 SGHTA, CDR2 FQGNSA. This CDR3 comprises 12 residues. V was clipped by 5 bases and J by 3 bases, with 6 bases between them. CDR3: CASSPRTDTQYF. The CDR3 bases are TGTGCCAGCAGCCCCAGAACAGATACGCAGTATTTT.

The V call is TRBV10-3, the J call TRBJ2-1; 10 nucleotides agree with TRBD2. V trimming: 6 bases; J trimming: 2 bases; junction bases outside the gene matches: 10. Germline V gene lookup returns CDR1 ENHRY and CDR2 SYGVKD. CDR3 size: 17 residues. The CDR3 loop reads CAIRAGLAIKTYNEQFF. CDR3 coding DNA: TGTGCCATCAGGGCGGGACTAGCGATCAAGACCTACAATGAGCAGTTCTTC.